This T cell receptor (beta chain) was recovered during a study of T cell repertoires in cytomegalovirus infection. The overall study: Public signatures in TCR beta pointed to CMV infection and matching HLA type. Study results and caveats: CMV-specific TCR beta clonotypes restricted by HLA-C were the ones dominating the ex vivo response. Carriage of CMV together with the relevant HLA was identifiable through cumulative public TCR beta family frequency.

This CDR3 has 13 residues. In germline, CDR1 is MNHEY, CDR2 SMNVEV (reference sequence). Trimming removed 3 bases from V and 10 bases from J, with 13 bases in between. Concerning this clonotype: The antigen is not known.

Each CDR3 protein is one row after TCRdb ran MiXCR on the reads. The sample holds fewer than 1,000,000 distinct CDR3 sequences, roughly 31% seen once. The TCR comes from a human donor in good health (CMV status not recorded). Some clones in this sample may be carry-over from other donors' samples. This chain links TRBV27 with TRBJ2-1; unclear D gene. Here the sequenced sample was cultured CD8+ T cells from PBMCs, taken from culture after CMV antigen stimulation. Here the CDR3 DNA reads TGTGCCAGCAGTTTGGATCGGGTGGCCGAGCAGTTCTTC. It encodes CASSLDRVAEQFF.